A single sample gave rise to the 30 T cell receptor beta chains below, sequenced in a study of cytomegalovirus exposure and HLA in healthy donors. The PCR made use of 60 Vbeta and 13 Jbeta primers. Some clones are missing from TCRdb's copy, which holds only in-frame ones; the method was immunoSEQ multiplex PCR. The sample lists about 160,000 clones, around 77% occurring once. Material for sequencing was PBMCs. These receptor sequences come from a woman between 40 and 50 years old in good health and CMV-seronegative.

The chain employs TRBV7-9 and TRBJ2-7; 15 nucleotides align to TRBD2. With V trimmed by 0 bases and J by 4 bases, 10 bases remained unmatched. The CDR3 totals 19 residues. Germline V CDR1 and CDR2: SEHNR, FQNEAQ (reference sequence). CDR3 sequence reads: CASSLARGTSGRKDYEQYF. CDR3 sequence (DNA): TGTGCCAGCAGCTTAGCGAGGGGGACTAGCGGGAGGAAGGATTACGAGCAGTACTTC.

As regards this clone: Sequence at one end of the junction differs from germline and may be a read error. The chain recombines TRBV4-1 with TRBJ2-1, with D possibly TRBD2 on 6 matching bases. The germline CDR1 and CDR2 sequences are MGHRA and YSYEKL. The CDR3 consists of 15 residues. The CDR3 nucleotides are TGCGCCAGCAGCCAAGAGGAGGAGGGAACTAGATGGCAGGTCTTC. The encoded protein is CASSQEEEGTRWQVF.

The J gene is TRBJ1-2, the V gene TRBV4-1, with D possibly matching TRBD1 (6 bases). CDR1 MGHRA and CDR2 YSYEKL come from the germline V gene. Trimming took 2 bases from V and 1 from J, leaving 23 bases between them. The CDR3 is made up of 19 amino acids. The CDR3 bases are TGCGCCAGCAGCCAAAGTCCTGACCTAACAGGGAAACATAACTATGGCTACACCTTC. Protein sequence: CASSQSPDLTGKHNYGYTF.

The chain joins TRBV5-1 to TRBJ1-4; D remains ambiguous. CDR3 length: 15 amino acids. V shed 0 bases and J shed 4 bases, with 10 bases lying between them. Germline V gene sequence: CDR1 SGHRS, CDR2 YFSETQ. The CDR3: CASSLGGLDNEKLFF. DNA for the CDR3: TGCGCCAGCAGCTTGGGAGGGTTGGATAATGAAAAACTGTTTTTT.

V is TRBV9 and J is TRBJ2-3; tentatively, D is TRBD1 (5 bases). Germline V gene sequence: CDR1 SGDLS, CDR2 YYNGEE. The V end was cut by 0 bases, the J end by 2 bases, with 13 bases between. This CDR3 is built from 16 residues. The CDR3 spells CASSVDGAASTDTQYF. As DNA, the CDR3 is TGTGCCAGCAGCGTAGATGGGGCAGCATCCACAGATACGCAGTATTTT.

For this clone: The junction shows a germline mismatch at one end, possibly a read error. V and J are TRBV6-5 and TRBJ2-7; TRBD2 matches at 8 bases. Germline lookup yields CDR1 MNHEY and CDR2 SVGAGI. CDR3 length equals 16 residues. The CDR3 nucleotides read TGTGCCAGCCGTTACCTTCCAGCGGGAGCGTCCTACGAGCAGTACTTC. Translating it yields CASRYLPAGASYEQYF.

The gene calls are TRBV5-8 and TRBJ2-1, with 10 bases that match TRBD2. CDR3 size: 17 residues. Germline V gene sequence: CDR1 SGHTS, CDR2 YDEGEE. Losses at the gene ends were 2 bases for V and 4 bases for J; bases not matched to a gene: 9. The CDR3 loop reads CASSFQGTSVDYNEQFF. The CDR3, as DNA: TGTGCCAGCAGCTTTCAGGGGACTAGCGTGGATTACAATGAGCAGTTCTTC.

This chain uses TRBV30 with TRBJ2-3, with 8 bases aligning to TRBD2. In germline, CDR1 is GTSNPN, CDR2 SVGIG (reference sequence). V was pared by 5 bases and J by 0 bases, with 7 bases of the junction left unmatched. This CDR3 has 15 residues. For the CDR3, the DNA is TGTGCCTGGGGGATTAGCGGGGCTAGCACAGATACGCAGTATTTT. Protein: CAWGISGASTDTQYF.

The chain employs TRBV5-4 and TRBJ2-5, with a tentative D call TRBD2 (6 bases). This CDR3 region has 15 residues. Trimming removed 3 bases from V and 5 bases from J, with 17 bases in between. Germline V gives CDR1 SGHNT, CDR2 YYREEE (reference sequence). The CDR3: CASSSPGGGAETQYF. CDR3 nucleotides: TGTGCCAGCAGCTCCCCTGGGGGAGGAGCGGAGACCCAGTACTTC.

This sequence joins TRBV18 and TRBJ2-7, with 10 bases matching TRBD1. Trimming removed 4 bases from V and 5 bases from J; junction bases left unmatched: 5. The CDR3 is 14 amino acids. Germline V CDR1 and CDR2: KGHSH, LQKENI. CDR3 residues: CASSQGQGFDEQYF. The CDR3 DNA reads TGTGCCAGCTCACAGGGACAGGGGTTCGACGAGCAGTACTTC. Based on the CDR3 plus reference TRBV18 and TRBJ2-7, the full variable domain is NAGVMQNPRHLVRRRGQEARLRCSPMKGHSHVYWYRQLPEEGLKFMVYLQKENIIDESGMPKERFSAEFPKEGPSILRIQQVVRGDSAAYFCASSQGQGFDEQYFGPGTRLTVT.

Concerning this clone itself: Relative to the germline gene, one junction end is altered; a read error may explain this. V and J are TRBV6-5 and TRBJ2-7, with D possibly being TRBD1 or TRBD2 (5 bases each). Germline CDR1 reads MNHEY; CDR2 reads SVGAGI. This CDR3 comprises 15 residues. In DNA, the CDR3 is TGTGCCGGCAGTTACGGGGCCTCCGGTTCCTACGAGCAGTACTTC. Translated, it gives CAGSYGASGSYEQYF.

This chain uses TRBV10-3 with TRBJ1-1, with D tentatively TRBD1 (6 bases). CDR3 length: 14 residues. V gave up 6 bases and J gave up 5 bases, with 16 bases separating them. The germline V gene has CDR1 ENHRY and CDR2 SYGVKD. DNA of the CDR3: TGTGCCATCAGAGCCGCAGGGGTTCGAACTGAAGCTTTCTTT. It translates to CAIRAAGVRTEAFF.

A note on this clone: The same CDR3 arises from other DNA sequences in this sample as well. The chain is built from TRBV28 and TRBJ2-7; 9 bases match TRBD1. The germline V gene has CDR1 MDHEN and CDR2 SYDVKM. Unmatched junction bases numbered 10, after V lost 3 bases and J lost 4 bases. This CDR3 is built from 16 residues. CDR3 residues: CASSLGGDRVKYEQYF. The CDR3 DNA sequence: TGTGCCAGCAGTTTGGGTGGGGACAGGGTAAAATACGAGCAGTACTTC.

The V call is TRBV29-1, the J call TRBJ2-1; TRBD2 might be the D (6 bases). The germline gives CDR1 SQVTM, CDR2 ANQGSEA. The CDR3 consists of 13 residues. Deletions cut 4 bases from V and 6 bases from J, with 13 bases between. CDR3 coding DNA: TGCAGCGTTGGGGAGGTAGGAGGCAATGAGCAGTTCTTC. As protein: CSVGEVGGNEQFF.

The V call is TRBV5-1, the J call TRBJ1-5; D not certain. The germline gives CDR1 SGHRS, CDR2 YFSETQ. The CDR3 extends over 15 amino acids. V was cut by 0 bases and J by 2 bases, with 9 bases left in between. The CDR3 region is CASSLGAEGNQPQHF. CDR3 DNA: TGCGCCAGCAGCTTGGGGGCGGAGGGCAATCAGCCCCAGCATTTT.

The chain combines TRBV19 with TRBJ1-5; 9 nucleotides line up with TRBD1. The CDR3 is made up of 13 amino acids. Germline V lookup: CDR1 LNHDA, CDR2 SQIVND (reference sequence). The trim removed 10 bases at V and 4 bases at J, leaving 5 bases unmatched. The CDR3 DNA follows: TGTGCCACTGGGGACAGGGATAATCAGCCCCAGCATTTT. Protein: CATGDRDNQPQHF.

Here the CDR3 DNA reads TGTGCCAGCAGTGAAGGGGCTAGCGGGAGGGGGTCCTACGAGCAGTACTTC. Protein sequence: CASSEGASGRGSYEQYF. V is TRBV6-1 and J is TRBJ2-7, with 12 bases matching TRBD2. Germline V gene lookup returns CDR1 MNHNS and CDR2 SASEGT. This CDR3 contains 17 residues. V gave up 1 base and J gave up 1 base; unmatched junction bases: 5.

This clone is a singleton in its sample. The V call is TRBV7-6, the J call TRBJ2-4; 7 bases map to TRBD2. Germline V gene sequence: CDR1 SGHVS, CDR2 FNYEAQ. The CDR3 loop spans 15 amino acids. The J segment lost 3 bases and the V segment lost 3 bases, leaving 5 bases of the junction unmatched. The CDR3 bases are TGTGCCAGCAGCTTGGGAGGGCCGGACAAAAACATTCAGTACTTC. Encoded protein: CASSLGGPDKNIQYF.

V and J are TRBV19 and TRBJ1-1, with D unclear. Per the germline V gene, CDR1 is LNHDA and CDR2 is SQIVND (reference sequence). Trimming left V 3 bases short and J 4 bases short, with 12 bases between. The CDR3 is made up of 14 amino acids. The CDR3 loop is CASSIPGYGTEAFF. In DNA, the CDR3 is TGTGCCAGTAGTATTCCGGGGTATGGCACTGAAGCTTTCTTT.

The chain couples TRBV2 to TRBJ2-3, with D possibly TRBD1 on 6 matching bases. Germline CDR1 SNHLY, CDR2 FYNNEI. The CDR3 consists of 14 residues. V gave up 8 bases and J gave up 3 bases, with 15 bases separating them. The CDR3 DNA sequence: TGTGCCAGCCGGAACAGGGACATTACAGATACGCAGTATTTT. Protein sequence: CASRNRDITDTQYF.

The V and J genes are TRBV5-1 and TRBJ2-3, with 8 bases fitting TRBD2. The V segment lost 0 bases and the J segment 4 bases; nucleotides outside the gene matches: 7. CDR3 size: 16 residues. Germline CDR1 and CDR2: SGHRS and YFSETQ. Here the CDR3 DNA reads TGCGCCAGCAGCTTGGATGAGGCGGGAGGAGCAGATACGCAGTATTTT. Translation: CASSLDEAGGADTQYF.

The rearrangement links TRBV30 to TRBJ2-7, with 8 bases identical to TRBD2. The V gene end was trimmed by 1 base and the J gene end by 7 bases; junction bases not matched to a gene: 9. Germline V lookup: CDR1 GTSNPN, CDR2 SVGIG (reference sequence). CDR3 length equals 14 residues. The CDR3 DNA reads as TGTGCCTGGAGTGCAGCGGGGGCCGAGTGGGAGCAGTACTTC. It codes for CAWSAAGAEWEQYF.

This rearrangement joins TRBV29-1 to TRBJ1-4; D call uncertain. V was shortened by 7 bases and J by 4 bases, with 13 bases between the two germline ends. The CDR3 runs 13 residues. The V gene's germline CDR1 is SQVTM and CDR2 ANQGSEA. Here the CDR3 DNA reads TGCAGCGCCAATTGGGCGGGTAATGAAAAACTGTTTTTT. The encoded protein is CSANWAGNEKLFF.

The gene calls are TRBV7-6 and TRBJ2-7; 9 nucleotides agree with TRBD2. Germline CDR1 SGHVS, CDR2 FNYEAQ. The CDR3 extends over 17 amino acids. V dropped 2 bases and J dropped 4; count of bases not matched to a gene: 12. The CDR3 protein is CASSLKGGSGRLYEQYF. DNA for the CDR3: TGTGCCAGCAGCTTAAAAGGAGGGAGCGGGAGGCTTTACGAGCAGTACTTC.

The chain links TRBV28 to TRBJ1-1; D gene ambiguous. This CDR3 spans 13 amino acids. V lost 7 bases and J 1 base, leaving 10 bases between the germline ends. The germline gives CDR1 MDHEN, CDR2 SYDVKM. The CDR3 loop is CASISAQNTEAFF. The CDR3 DNA reads as TGTGCCAGCATCTCAGCGCAGAACACTGAAGCTTTCTTT.

This chain joins TRBV4-1 and TRBJ2-2; 8 positions match TRBD1. The CDR3 has 16 amino acids. The germline V gene has CDR1 MGHRA and CDR2 YSYEKL. The ends lost 3 bases at V and 3 bases at J; junction bases unmatched: 6. The CDR3 spells CASSHLEQGDTGELFF. The CDR3 coding sequence is TGCGCCAGCAGCCACCTGGAACAGGGGGACACCGGGGAGCTGTTTTTT.

This chain links TRBV6-5 with TRBJ2-5, with 9 bases matching TRBD1. The CDR3 sequence is 16 residues long. Germline lookup yields CDR1 MNHEY and CDR2 SVGAGI. After removal of 0 bases from V and 5 bases from J, the junction contained 7 bases not matched to a gene. The CDR3: CASSYSKTGGLETQYF. The CDR3 region has the DNA TGTGCCAGCAGTTACTCGAAGACAGGGGGATTGGAGACCCAGTACTTC.

CDR3 coding DNA: TGTGCCAGCAGCTTAGCGGGAACGTACGAGCAGTACTTC. As protein: CASSLAGTYEQYF. The J gene is TRBJ2-7, the V gene TRBV11-2, with D tentatively TRBD2 (5 bases). Germline CDR1 and CDR2: SGHAT and FQNNGV. This CDR3 spans 13 amino acids. Trimming took 1 base from V and 4 from J, leaving 8 bases between them.

The chain combines TRBV19 with TRBJ2-4, with 8 bases fitting TRBD2. The CDR3 sequence is 16 residues long. Germline V CDR1 and CDR2: LNHDA, SQIVND (reference sequence). J was trimmed by 7 bases and V by 6 bases; bases with no gene match: 14. The CDR3 sequence: CASSPTPAGAPNIQYF. In DNA, the CDR3 is TGTGCCAGTAGCCCCACTCCAGCGGGAGCCCCTAACATTCAGTACTTC.

The chain joins TRBV5-1 to TRBJ1-3; D may be TRBD1 (6 bases). Trimming cost V 4 bases and J 4 bases, with 12 bases left between them. The V gene's germline CDR1 is SGHRS and CDR2 YFSETQ. The CDR3 covers 14 residues. The CDR3 nucleotides are TGCGCCAGCAGCCCCTCAGGGGAGGGAAACACCATATATTTT. It encodes CASSPSGEGNTIYF. The full variable domain, with the rest looked up from reference TRBV5-1 and TRBJ1-3, is KAGVTQTPRYLIKTRGQQVTLSCSPISGHRSVSWYQQTPGQGLQFLFEYFSETQRNKGNFPGRFSGRQFSNSRSEMNVSTLELGDSALYLCASSPSGEGNTIYFGEGSWLTVV.